This TCR beta chain was recorded in a study of cytomegalovirus exposure and HLA in healthy donors. Everyone who donated was a healthy bone marrow donor. With 60 Vbeta and 13 Jbeta primers, the PCR was carried out. Per the original data handling: Around 9.9 million shared chains were among the roughly 80 million unique TCR beta chains that a later analysis counted. Libraries were prepared by immunoSEQ multiplex PCR; TCRdb keeps only in-frame clonotypes and omits some of them. The DNA was the basis for D and trimming; V, J and clone size are from that table. The sample lists fewer than 200,000 clones, roughly 80% occurring once. The CDR3 has 13 residues. Germline-derived CDR1 and CDR2 are SGHDT and YYEEEE. The V end lost 0 bases, the J end lost 9 bases, and 10 bases lay between the germline ends.

The receptor was isolated from a woman aged 25 to 39 in good health and CMV-seropositive. The specimen sequenced was PBMCs. This chain connects TRBV5-6 to TRBJ1-5; no clear D gene. The CDR3 DNA reads TGTGCCAGCAGCTTGGCGGGTCTCTCGCCCCAGCATTTT. It is translated as CASSLAGLSPQHF.